The source of this T cell receptor (beta chain) is a study of T cell responses to AZD1222 COVID-19 vaccine. Regarding the study as a whole: Spike-specific TCR depth and breadth grew after two AZD1222 doses.

Some clones are missing from TCRdb's copy, which holds only in-frame ones; the method was immunoSEQ multiplex PCR. Of about 21,000 clones in the sample, 82% were seen once. This clone was counted a few times. Antigen: not known. The CDR3 consists of 15 residues. Germline V gives CDR1 SEHNR, CDR2 FQNEAQ (reference sequence). The ends were cut back, 5 bases at V and 6 bases at J, with 17 bases in the middle. The receptor was derived from an adult in good health. The sample here was peripheral blood, taken on day 0 of AZD1222 vaccination. V and J are TRBV7-9 and TRBJ2-4, with D perhaps TRBD2 (5 bases). The CDR3 region has the DNA TGTGCCAGCAGCGGAATCAGAACTAGGACAAACATTCAGTACTTC. Its protein product is CASSGIRTRTNIQYF.